The sequence of this T cell receptor (beta chain) was determined in a study of blood T cells in healthy people across ages. Germline V lookup: CDR1 DFQATT, CDR2 SNEGSKA (reference sequence). Trimming cost V 0 bases and J 1 base, with 12 bases left between them. This CDR3 contains 15 residues. Sample-barcoded 5' priming and a J-beta primer mix drove a second PCR of roughly 7 to 11 cycles. TCRdb reprocessed the 5' RACE reads with MiXCR, giving one entry per CDR3 protein. The profile shows roughly 730,000 distinct CDR3 sequences, 45% to 70% of them singletons. The specimen was blood. This receptor was taken from a man in his forties or fifties in good health. The rearrangement joins TRBV20-1 to TRBJ1-1; D is uncertain. The CDR3 bases are TGCAGTGCTAGAGATGGGGTCGCGGGGAACACTGAAGCTTTCTTT. Its protein is CSARDGVAGNTEAFF.